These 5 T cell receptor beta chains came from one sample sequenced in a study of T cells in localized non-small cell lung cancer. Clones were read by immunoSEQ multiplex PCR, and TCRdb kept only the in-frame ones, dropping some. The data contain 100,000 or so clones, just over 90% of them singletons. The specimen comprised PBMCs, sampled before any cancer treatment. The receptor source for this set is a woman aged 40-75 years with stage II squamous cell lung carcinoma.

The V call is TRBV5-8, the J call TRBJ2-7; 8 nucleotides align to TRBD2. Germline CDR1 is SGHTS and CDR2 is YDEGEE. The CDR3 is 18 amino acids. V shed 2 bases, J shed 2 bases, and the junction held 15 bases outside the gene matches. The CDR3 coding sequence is TGTGCCAGCAGCTTCACTAAGCGGGGGAGACAGAGGGCCTACGAGCAGTACTTC. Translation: CASSFTKRGRQRAYEQYF.

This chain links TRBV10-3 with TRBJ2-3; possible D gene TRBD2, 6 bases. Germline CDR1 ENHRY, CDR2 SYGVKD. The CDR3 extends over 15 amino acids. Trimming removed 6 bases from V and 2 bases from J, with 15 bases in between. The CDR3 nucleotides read TGTGCCATCAGGGGCGGGATTTCCCCCACAGATACGCAGTATTTT. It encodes CAIRGGISPTDTQYF.

CDR3 protein: CSVVRAGGISSTDTQYF. The DNA of the CDR3 is TGCAGCGTTGTCCGCGCGGGGGGGATATCTAGCACAGATACGCAGTATTTT. The chain has TRBV29-1 and TRBJ2-3, with 9 bases identical to TRBD2. CDR1 is SQVTM and CDR2 is ANQGSEA in the germline V gene. The V segment lost 4 bases and the J segment 0 bases; nucleotides outside the gene matches: 11. CDR3 length equals 17 residues.

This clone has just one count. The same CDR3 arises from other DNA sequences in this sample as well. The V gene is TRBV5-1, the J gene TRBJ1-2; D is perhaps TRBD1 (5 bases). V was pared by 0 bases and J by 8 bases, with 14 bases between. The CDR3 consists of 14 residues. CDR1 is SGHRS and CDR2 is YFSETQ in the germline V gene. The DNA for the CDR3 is TGCGCCAGCAGCTTGGCCGGGGGAGGGAACGGCTACACCTTC. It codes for CASSLAGGGNGYTF.

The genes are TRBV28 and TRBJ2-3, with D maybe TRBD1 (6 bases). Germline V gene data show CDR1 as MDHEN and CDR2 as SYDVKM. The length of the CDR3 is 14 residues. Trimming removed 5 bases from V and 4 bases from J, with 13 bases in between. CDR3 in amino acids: CASSTRGKADTQYF. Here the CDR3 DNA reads TGTGCCAGCAGTACCAGGGGCAAGGCAGATACGCAGTATTTT.